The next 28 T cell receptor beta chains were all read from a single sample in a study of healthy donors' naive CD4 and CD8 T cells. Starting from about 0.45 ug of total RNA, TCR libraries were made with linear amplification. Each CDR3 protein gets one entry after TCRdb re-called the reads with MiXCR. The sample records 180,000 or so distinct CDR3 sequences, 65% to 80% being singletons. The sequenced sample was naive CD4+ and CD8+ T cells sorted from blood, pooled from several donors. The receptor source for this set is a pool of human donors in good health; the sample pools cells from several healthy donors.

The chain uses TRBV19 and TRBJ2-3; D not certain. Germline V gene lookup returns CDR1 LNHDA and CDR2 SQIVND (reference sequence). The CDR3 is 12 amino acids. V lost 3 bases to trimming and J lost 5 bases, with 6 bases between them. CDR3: CASSIPEDTQYF. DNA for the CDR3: TGTGCCAGTAGTATTCCTGAAGATACGCAGTATTTT.

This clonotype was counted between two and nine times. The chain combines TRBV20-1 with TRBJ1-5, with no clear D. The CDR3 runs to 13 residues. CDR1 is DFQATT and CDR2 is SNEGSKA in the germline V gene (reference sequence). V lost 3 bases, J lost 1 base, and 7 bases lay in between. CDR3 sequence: CSASRESNQPQHF. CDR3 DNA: TGCAGTGCTAGCCGGGAAAGCAATCAGCCCCAGCATTTT.

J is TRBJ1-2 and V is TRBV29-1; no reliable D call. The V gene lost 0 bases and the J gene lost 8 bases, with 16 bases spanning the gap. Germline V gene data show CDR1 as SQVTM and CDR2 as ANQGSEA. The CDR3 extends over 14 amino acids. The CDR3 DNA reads TGCAGCGTTGAAGATAGCGGAGTTCGGAGGGGCTACACCTTC. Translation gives CSVEDSGVRRGYTF.

CDR3 protein: CSVGTDPRNTIYF. CDR3 DNA sequence: TGCAGCGTTGGAACGGACCCCCGAAACACCATATATTTT. The chain is built from TRBV29-1 and TRBJ1-3; D is ambiguous. Trimming pared 4 bases from V and 5 bases from J, leaving 12 bases between. CDR1 SQVTM and CDR2 ANQGSEA come from the germline V gene. The CDR3 has 13 amino acids.

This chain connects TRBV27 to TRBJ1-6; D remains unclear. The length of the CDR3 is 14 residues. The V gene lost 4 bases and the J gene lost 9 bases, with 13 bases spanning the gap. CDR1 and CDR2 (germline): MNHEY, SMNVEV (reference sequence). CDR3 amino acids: CASSSGSEGSPLHF. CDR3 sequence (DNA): TGTGCCAGCAGTTCGGGGTCGGAGGGTTCACCCCTCCACTTT.

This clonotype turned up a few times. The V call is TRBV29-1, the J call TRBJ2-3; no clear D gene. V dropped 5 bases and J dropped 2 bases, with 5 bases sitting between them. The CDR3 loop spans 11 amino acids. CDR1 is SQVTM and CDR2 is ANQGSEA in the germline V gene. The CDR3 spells CSVSLTDTQYF. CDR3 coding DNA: TGCAGCGTTTCCCTCACAGATACGCAGTATTTT.

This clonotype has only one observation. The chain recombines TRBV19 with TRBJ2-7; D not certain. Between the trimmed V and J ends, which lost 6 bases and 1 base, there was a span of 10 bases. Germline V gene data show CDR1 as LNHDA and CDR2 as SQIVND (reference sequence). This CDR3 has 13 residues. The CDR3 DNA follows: TGTGCCAGTAGAGCCCTAGGTTCCTACGAGCAGTACTTC. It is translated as CASRALGSYEQYF.

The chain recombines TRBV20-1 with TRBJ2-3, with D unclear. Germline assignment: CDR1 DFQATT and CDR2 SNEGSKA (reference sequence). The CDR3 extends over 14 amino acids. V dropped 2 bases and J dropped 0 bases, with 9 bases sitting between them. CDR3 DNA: TGCAGTGCTAGACTAGGCTCTAGCACAGATACGCAGTATTTT. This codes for CSARLGSSTDTQYF.

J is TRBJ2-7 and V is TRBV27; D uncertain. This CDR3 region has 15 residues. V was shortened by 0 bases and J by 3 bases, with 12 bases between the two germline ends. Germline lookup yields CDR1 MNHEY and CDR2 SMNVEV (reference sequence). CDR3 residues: CASSLSASTSYEQYV. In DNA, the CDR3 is TGTGCCAGCAGTTTATCCGCCAGCACGAGCTACGAGCAGTACGTC.

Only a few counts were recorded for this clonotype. The CDR3 region has the DNA TGTGCCAGCAGTTTATCGAATGGCTACGAGCAGTACTTC. Protein product: CASSLSNGYEQYF. This chain connects TRBV27 to TRBJ2-7, with D unresolved. The CDR3 consists of 13 residues. Germline loops: CDR1 MNHEY, CDR2 SMNVEV (reference sequence). Between the trimmed V and J ends, which lost 0 bases and 3 bases, there was a span of 6 bases.

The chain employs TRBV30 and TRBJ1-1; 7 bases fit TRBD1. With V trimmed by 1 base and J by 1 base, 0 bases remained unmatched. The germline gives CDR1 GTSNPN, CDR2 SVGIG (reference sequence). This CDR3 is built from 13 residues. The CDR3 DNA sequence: TGTGCCTGGAGTGGGGACAGGAACACTGAAGCTTTCTTT. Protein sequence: CAWSGDRNTEAFF.

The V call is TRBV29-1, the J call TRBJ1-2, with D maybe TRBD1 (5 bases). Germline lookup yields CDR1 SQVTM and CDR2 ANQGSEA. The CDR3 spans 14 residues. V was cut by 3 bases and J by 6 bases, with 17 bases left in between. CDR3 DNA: TGCAGCGTTGATAGGGTGGCAGGGTCGAATGGCTACACCTTC. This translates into CSVDRVAGSNGYTF.

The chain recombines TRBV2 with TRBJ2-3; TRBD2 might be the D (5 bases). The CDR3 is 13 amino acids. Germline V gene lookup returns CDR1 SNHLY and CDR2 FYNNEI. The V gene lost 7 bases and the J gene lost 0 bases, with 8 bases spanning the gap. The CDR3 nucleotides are TGTGCCAGCAAGAGGGAGAGCACAGATACGCAGTATTTT. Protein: CASKRESTDTQYF.

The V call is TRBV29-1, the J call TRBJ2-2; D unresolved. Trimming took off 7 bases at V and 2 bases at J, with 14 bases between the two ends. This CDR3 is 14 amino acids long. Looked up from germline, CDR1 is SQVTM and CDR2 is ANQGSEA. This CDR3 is CSAATGPNTGELFF. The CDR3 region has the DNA TGCAGCGCTGCGACGGGCCCAAACACCGGGGAGCTGTTTTTT.

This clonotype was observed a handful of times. The CDR3 spells CASSQGVVTEAFF. The CDR3 nucleotides are TGTGCCAGCAGCCAGGGCGTGGTAACTGAAGCTTTCTTT. V is TRBV11-1 and J is TRBJ1-1, with D possibly being TRBD1 (5 bases). This CDR3 contains 13 residues. The germline gives CDR1 SGHAT, CDR2 FQDESV (reference sequence). V was pared by 5 bases and J by 5 bases, with 12 bases between.

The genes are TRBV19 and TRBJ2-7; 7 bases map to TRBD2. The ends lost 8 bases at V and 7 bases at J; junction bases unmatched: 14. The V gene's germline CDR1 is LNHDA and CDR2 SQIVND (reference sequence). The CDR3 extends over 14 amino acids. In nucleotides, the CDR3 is TGTGCCAGTGCCCCAGGGAGGGGAAGTCGGGAGCAGTACTTC. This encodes CASAPGRGSREQYF.

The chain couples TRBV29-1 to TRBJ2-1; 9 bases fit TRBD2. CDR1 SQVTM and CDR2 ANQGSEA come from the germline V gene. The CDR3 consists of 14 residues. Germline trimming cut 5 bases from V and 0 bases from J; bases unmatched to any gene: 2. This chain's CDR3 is CSVRSGSSYNEQFF. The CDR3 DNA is TGCAGCGTTCGTAGCGGGAGCTCCTACAATGAGCAGTTCTTC.

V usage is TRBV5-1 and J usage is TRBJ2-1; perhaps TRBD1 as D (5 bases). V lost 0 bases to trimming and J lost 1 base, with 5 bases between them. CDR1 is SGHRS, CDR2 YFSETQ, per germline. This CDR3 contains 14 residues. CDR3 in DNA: TGCGCCAGCAGCTTGGGACAGTCCTACAATGAGCAGTTCTTC. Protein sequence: CASSLGQSYNEQFF.

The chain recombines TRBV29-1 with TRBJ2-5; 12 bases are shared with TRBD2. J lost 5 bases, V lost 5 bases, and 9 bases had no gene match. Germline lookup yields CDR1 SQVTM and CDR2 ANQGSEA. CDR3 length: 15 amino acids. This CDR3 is CSVSPTSGSVETQYF. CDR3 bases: TGCAGCGTTTCCCCGACTAGCGGGAGTGTGGAGACCCAGTACTTC.

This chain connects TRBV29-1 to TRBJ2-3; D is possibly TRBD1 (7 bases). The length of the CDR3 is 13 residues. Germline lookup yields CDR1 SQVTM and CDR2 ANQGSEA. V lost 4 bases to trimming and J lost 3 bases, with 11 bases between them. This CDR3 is CSVVQGGTDTQYF. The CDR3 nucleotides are TGCAGCGTTGTGCAGGGGGGAACAGATACGCAGTATTTT.

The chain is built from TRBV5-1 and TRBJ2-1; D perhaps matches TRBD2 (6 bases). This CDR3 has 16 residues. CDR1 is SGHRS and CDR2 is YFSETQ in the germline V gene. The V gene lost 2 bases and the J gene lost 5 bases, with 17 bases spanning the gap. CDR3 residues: CASSFLSGSINNEQFF. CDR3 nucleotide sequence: TGCGCCAGCAGCTTTTTGTCCGGGAGTATCAACAATGAGCAGTTCTTC.

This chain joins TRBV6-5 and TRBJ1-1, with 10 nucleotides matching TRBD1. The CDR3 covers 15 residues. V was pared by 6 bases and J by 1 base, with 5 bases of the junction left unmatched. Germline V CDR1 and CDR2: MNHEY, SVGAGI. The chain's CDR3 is CASRRRQGANTEAFF. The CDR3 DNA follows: TGTGCCAGCAGGAGGAGACAGGGGGCGAACACTGAAGCTTTCTTT.

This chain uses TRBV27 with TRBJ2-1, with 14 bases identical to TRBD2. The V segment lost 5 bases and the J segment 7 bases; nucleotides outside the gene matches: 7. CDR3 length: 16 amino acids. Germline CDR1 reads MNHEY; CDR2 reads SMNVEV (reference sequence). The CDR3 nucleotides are TGTGCCAGCAGTCCAGATGGGACTAGCGGGAGTAATGAGCAGTTCTTC. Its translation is CASSPDGTSGSNEQFF.

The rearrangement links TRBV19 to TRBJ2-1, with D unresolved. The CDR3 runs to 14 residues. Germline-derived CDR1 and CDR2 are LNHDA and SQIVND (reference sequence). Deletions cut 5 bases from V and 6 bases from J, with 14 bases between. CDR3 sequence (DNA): TGTGCCAGTAGTCCCGAAATGTGGCTCAATGAGCAGTTCTTC. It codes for CASSPEMWLNEQFF. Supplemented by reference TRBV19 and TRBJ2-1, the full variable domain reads DGGITQSPKYLFRKEGQNVTLSCEQNLNHDAMYWYRQDPGQGLRLIYYSQIVNDFQKGDIAEGYSVSREKKESFPLTVTSAQKNPTAFYLCASSPEMWLNEQFFGPGTRLTVL.

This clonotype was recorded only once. The CDR3 loop is CASTLTGNYGYTF. CDR3 coding DNA: TGTGCCAGCACCCTGACAGGGAACTATGGCTACACCTTC. The chain couples TRBV5-4 to TRBJ1-2; 7 nucleotides align to TRBD1. Germline trimming cut 6 bases from V and 2 bases from J; bases unmatched to any gene: 4. The CDR3 spans 13 residues. Looked up from germline, CDR1 is SGHNT and CDR2 is YYREEE (reference sequence).

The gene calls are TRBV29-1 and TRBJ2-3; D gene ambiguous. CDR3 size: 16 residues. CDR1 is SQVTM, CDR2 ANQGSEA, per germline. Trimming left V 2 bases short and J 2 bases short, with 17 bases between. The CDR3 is CSVEYVVKGPTDTQYF. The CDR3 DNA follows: TGCAGCGTTGAATATGTGGTTAAGGGCCCCACAGATACGCAGTATTTT.

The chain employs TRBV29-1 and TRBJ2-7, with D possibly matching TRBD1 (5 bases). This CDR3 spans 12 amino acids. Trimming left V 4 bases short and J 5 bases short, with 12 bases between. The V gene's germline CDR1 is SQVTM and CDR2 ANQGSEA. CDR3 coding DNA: TGCAGCGTTGGACAGATGCCCCACGAGCAGTACTTC. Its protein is CSVGQMPHEQYF.

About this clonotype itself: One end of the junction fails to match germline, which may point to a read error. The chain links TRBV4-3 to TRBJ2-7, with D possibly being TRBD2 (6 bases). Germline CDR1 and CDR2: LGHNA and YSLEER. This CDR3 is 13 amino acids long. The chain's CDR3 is CASSQRWEDEQYF. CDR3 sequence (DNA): TGTGCCAGCAGCCAAAGGTGGGAGGACGAGCAGTACTTC.